These 2 T cell receptor beta chains came from one sample sequenced in a study of read filtering for tumor transcriptome and immune sequencing. From approximately 430 ng of RNA, a library with molecular barcoded alpha/delta and beta/gamma adaptors was made. TCRdb recomputed calls from the reads with MiXCR, one row per CDR3 protein. This table holds 40,000 or so distinct CDR3 sequences, around 13% found once. The specimen was a population of CD138-negative cells sorted from bone marrow. The source is a donor at least 40 years old with multiple myeloma.

The sample holds many counts of this clonotype. The chain joins TRBV18 to TRBJ2-1; maybe TRBD2 (5 bases). Between the trimmed V and J ends, which lost 6 bases and 6 bases, there was a span of 18 bases. The CDR3 extends over 15 amino acids. Germline CDR1 is KGHSH and CDR2 is LQKENI. CDR3 sequence (DNA): TGTGCCAGCTCCCCCGGGATCGGTCAGTTCAATGAGCAGTTCTTC. It encodes CASSPGIGQFNEQFF.

In its sample, this clonotype was seen many times. This rearrangement joins TRBV6-5 to TRBJ2-7, with D tentatively TRBD2 (5 bases). The CDR3 is 14 amino acids. Trimming pared 7 bases from V and 2 bases from J, leaving 15 bases between. Germline loops: CDR1 MNHEY, CDR2 SVGAGI. In DNA, the CDR3 is TGTGCCAGCACTTCTGGGCGGGTCCCCTACGAGCAGTACTTC. Protein product: CASTSGRVPYEQYF.